The 5 T cell receptor beta chains below all came from one sample that was sequenced in a study of T cells in Graves' hyperthyroidism and ophthalmopathy. Authors of the study amplified TCR beta CDR3 regions from RNA transcripts. First-round RT-PCR with HTBI primers amplified the TCR CDR3 region. TCRdb fed the multiplex PCR reads into MiXCR, producing one record per CDR3 protein. Of roughly 500,000 distinct CDR3 sequences in the sample, approximately 25% were seen once. Sequenced: blood. The origin of the receptors is a woman in her 30s with Graves' ophthalmopathy.

This clonotype showed up many times. The rearrangement links TRBV27 to TRBJ2-7, with 7 nucleotides matching TRBD1. CDR3 length equals 11 residues. V dropped 10 bases and J dropped 4; count of bases not matched to a gene: 4. CDR1 MNHEY and CDR2 SMNVEV come from the germline V gene (reference sequence). The CDR3 protein is CATSTGYEQYF. The CDR3 DNA reads as TGTGCCACCTCGACAGGGTACGAGCAGTACTTC.

This clonotype was counted many times. The V call is TRBV28, the J call TRBJ2-7, with 8 positions matching TRBD1. Germline V gives CDR1 MDHEN, CDR2 SYDVKM. The CDR3 has 17 residues. J lost 0 bases, V lost 3 bases, and 10 bases had no gene match. CDR3 residues: CASSFPRRDRTSYEQYF. The CDR3 coding sequence is TGTGCCAGCAGTTTCCCACGCCGGGACAGGACCTCCTACGAGCAGTACTTC.

J is TRBJ2-5 and V is TRBV12-3 or TRBV12-4; TRBD1 is a possible D gene (7 bases). Trimming took 7 bases from V and 1 from J, leaving 22 bases between them. The CDR3 totals 17 residues. Written as DNA, the CDR3 is TGTGCCAGCAACCCGGCTTCGGGCAGGGGGGCCCAAGAGACCCAGTACTTC. Protein: CASNPASGRGAQETQYF.

This clonotype was counted many times. The chain combines TRBV6-4 with TRBJ2-7; 12 nucleotides agree with TRBD2. V gave up 3 bases and J gave up 4 bases; unmatched junction bases: 7. CDR3 length: 16 amino acids. Looked up from germline, CDR1 is MRHNA and CDR2 is SNTAGT. The CDR3 reads CASSEILAGGHYEQYF. The DNA of the CDR3 is TGTGCCAGCAGTGAGATTCTAGCGGGGGGGCATTACGAGCAGTACTTC.

This clonotype has at least ten counts. The chain recombines TRBV27 with TRBJ1-2; a weak D match, TRBD1 (6 bases). The CDR3 loop spans 13 amino acids. Germline V lookup: CDR1 MNHEY, CDR2 SMNVEV (reference sequence). V was pared by 5 bases and J by 4 bases, with 11 bases between. The CDR3: CASSPTGRYGYTF. In nucleotides, the CDR3 is TGTGCCAGCAGTCCAACAGGGCGCTATGGCTACACCTTC.